Shown below are 24 T cell receptor beta chains from a single sample sequenced in a study of shared clonotypes between healthy human individuals. Repertoires were generated with immunoSEQ multiplex PCR, while TCRdb's copy carries only in-frame clones and drops some. The sample holds over a million clones, 98% seen once. Sequenced sample: naive CD4+ T cells sorted from blood. Specified subset: CD45RA+ positively selected. The receptors were sampled from a man aged 25-40 years in good health.

V gene TRBV5-1 combines with J gene TRBJ2-3, with a possible D match to TRBD2 (6 bases). This CDR3 has 13 residues. The V gene's germline CDR1 is SGHRS and CDR2 YFSETQ. The ends were cut back, 9 bases at V and 3 bases at J, with 14 bases in the middle. The CDR3 DNA reads as TGCGCCACCCGGTTGGAGGGGACAGATACGCAGTATTTT. The encoded protein is CATRLEGTDTQYF.

The J gene is TRBJ2-5, the V gene TRBV5-1; D is uncertain. The V end lost 0 bases, the J end lost 11 bases, and 23 bases lay between the germline ends. CDR1 and CDR2 from the germline V gene are SGHRS and YFSETQ. CDR3 length: 16 residues. The CDR3 region is CASSLGTASTVVTQYF. The CDR3 DNA is TGCGCCAGCAGCTTGGGGACCGCTAGTACAGTCGTTACTCAGTACTTC.

CDR3 region: CASSTRWGEGESYEQYF. The CDR3 DNA follows: TGTGCCAGCAGCACTAGATGGGGGGAGGGCGAGTCCTACGAGCAGTACTTC. The genes are TRBV7-2 and TRBJ2-7, with 7 nucleotides matching TRBD2. The germline V gene has CDR1 SGHTA and CDR2 FQGNSA. The V segment lost 5 bases and the J segment 1 base; nucleotides outside the gene matches: 14. The CDR3 has 17 amino acids.

This rearrangement joins TRBV5-6 to TRBJ2-1; D is unclear. Germline assignment: CDR1 SGHDT and CDR2 YYEEEE. The CDR3 covers 11 residues. The V end lost 4 bases, the J end lost 7 bases, and 6 bases lay between the germline ends. The CDR3 loop is CASSIINEQFF. The CDR3 DNA sequence: TGTGCCAGCAGCATCATAAATGAGCAGTTCTTC.

The J gene is TRBJ2-6, the V gene TRBV15; TRBD1 aligns across 10 bases. Trimming took 3 bases from V and 1 from J; bases not matched to a gene: 6. The length of the CDR3 is 18 residues. CDR1 LNHNV and CDR2 YYDKDF come from the germline V gene (reference sequence). The CDR3 DNA reads TGTGCCACCAGCAGGAGAGGGACAGGGGCATCTGGGGCCAACGTCCTGACTTTC. Residues: CATSRRGTGASGANVLTF.

The genes are TRBV6-5 and TRBJ2-7; a weak D match, TRBD2 (6 bases). The V gene lost 4 bases and the J gene lost 2 bases, with 12 bases spanning the gap. The CDR3 extends over 14 amino acids. CDR1 and CDR2 from the germline V gene are MNHEY and SVGAGI. DNA of the CDR3: TGTGCCAGCAGTTTAGCGGCTCCAACCTACGAGCAGTACTTC. It yields the protein CASSLAAPTYEQYF.

The chain uses TRBV5-5 and TRBJ2-7, with 8 bases matching TRBD2. Trimming at V came to 6 bases and at J to 0 bases, leaving 5 bases not matched to a gene. In germline, CDR1 is SGHKS, CDR2 YYEKEE (reference sequence). The CDR3 sequence is 14 residues long. The CDR3 reads CASITLAGSYEQYF. DNA for the CDR3: TGTGCCAGCATCACGCTAGCGGGCTCCTACGAGCAGTACTTC. Variable domain in full (rest from reference TRBV5-5 and TRBJ2-7): DAGVTQSPTHLIKTRGQQVTLRCSPISGHKSVSWYQQVLGQGPQFIFQYYEKEERGRGNFPDRFSARQFPNYSSELNVNALLLGDSALYLCASITLAGSYEQYFGPGTRLTVT.

This clone has only one observation. The chain carries TRBV18 and TRBJ2-2; 7 positions agree with TRBD1. The V gene end was trimmed by 6 bases and the J gene end by 6 bases; junction bases not matched to a gene: 13. The V gene's germline CDR1 is KGHSH and CDR2 LQKENI. This CDR3 is built from 16 residues. CDR3 sequence: CASSRAGTVRAGELFF. The CDR3 nucleotides read TGTGCCAGCTCTCGAGCCGGGACAGTGAGGGCCGGGGAGCTGTTTTTT.

The J gene is TRBJ2-5, the V gene TRBV7-8, with 8 bases fitting TRBD2. The CDR3 has 18 residues. Germline values: CDR1 SGHVS, CDR2 FQNEAQ. The V and J ends lost 4 bases and 1 base, in that order; junction bases with no gene match: 14. CDR3 DNA sequence: TGTGCCAGCAGCTCCTTAGGAGTCCTAGCGGGTCTCCAAGAGACCCAGTACTTC. Protein sequence: CASSSLGVLAGLQETQYF.

CDR3 sequence (DNA): TGCGCCAGCAGCTTGGGTGACAGGGGGCAAGGCTACACCTTC. It yields the protein CASSLGDRGQGYTF. The rearrangement links TRBV5-1 to TRBJ1-2, with 10 bases aligning to TRBD1. J gave up 8 bases and V 0 bases, and 4 bases lay outside the gene matches. This CDR3 region has 14 residues. Germline CDR1 SGHRS, CDR2 YFSETQ. The whole variable domain, filled in from reference TRBV5-1 and TRBJ1-2, reads KAGVTQTPRYLIKTRGQQVTLSCSPISGHRSVSWYQQTPGQGLQFLFEYFSETQRNKGNFPGRFSGRQFSNSRSEMNVSTLELGDSALYLCASSLGDRGQGYTFGSGTRLTVV.

V gene TRBV6-1 combines with J gene TRBJ2-7, with 10 bases lining up with TRBD1. CDR1 is MNHNS, CDR2 SASEGT, per germline. The CDR3 loop spans 15 amino acids. The V segment lost 3 bases and the J segment 2 bases; nucleotides outside the gene matches: 4. This CDR3 is CASSDLGTGAYEQYF. In DNA form, the CDR3 reads TGTGCCAGCAGTGATCTGGGGACAGGGGCCTACGAGCAGTACTTC.

CDR3 DNA sequence: TGTGCCAGCAGTGAAACGGAGTGGCAGGGCAGGGAGACCCAGTACTTC. Protein: CASSETEWQGRETQYF. J is TRBJ2-5 and V is TRBV25-1, with a weak D call TRBD1 (5 bases). Trimming shortened V by 2 bases and J by 5 bases, and 18 bases separated the two germline ends. Germline V gene lookup returns CDR1 MGHDK and CDR2 SYGVNS. CDR3 length equals 16 residues.

This rearrangement joins TRBV4-3 to TRBJ2-7; D possibly corresponds to TRBD2 (5 bases). Germline CDR1 is LGHNA and CDR2 is YSLEER. This CDR3 comprises 14 residues. V was cut by 0 bases and J by 3 bases, with 9 bases left in between. CDR3 sequence (DNA): TGCGCCAGCAGCCAAGACCCGGGATACTACGAGCAGTACTTC. Translation: CASSQDPGYYEQYF.

V gene TRBV28 combines with J gene TRBJ1-1; D ambiguous. Germline loops: CDR1 MDHEN, CDR2 SYDVKM. Trimming removed 8 bases from V and 5 bases from J, with 21 bases in between. CDR3 length: 15 amino acids. The CDR3 DNA is TGTGCCAGCCCACCCCGGAAGGGTCCCTTAACTGAAGCTTTCTTT. This translates into CASPPRKGPLTEAFF.

The CDR3 DNA sequence: TGTGCCAGCACGTGGGACCGCACAGATACGCAGTATTTT. Protein: CASTWDRTDTQYF. This chain links TRBV2 with TRBJ2-3; possibly TRBD1 or TRBD2 for D (5 bases each). CDR1 SNHLY and CDR2 FYNNEI come from the germline V gene. The CDR3 has 13 residues. Trimming pared 7 bases from V and 1 base from J, leaving 9 bases between.

About this clone: Other DNA sequences in the sample encode the same CDR3. The CDR3, as DNA: TGTGCCACCAGCAGGGGCACAGGATTCTCCTACGAGCAGTACTTC. Residues: CATSRGTGFSYEQYF. The chain couples TRBV15 to TRBJ2-7, with D perhaps TRBD1 (5 bases). Germline loops: CDR1 LNHNV, CDR2 YYDKDF (reference sequence). There are 15 residues in the CDR3. V dropped 3 bases and J dropped 0 bases, with 12 bases sitting between them.

Turning to this clone: This sample includes further DNA sequences coding for the same CDR3. This sequence joins TRBV20-1 and TRBJ1-1; D may be TRBD1 (5 bases). V lost 4 bases, J lost 5 bases, and 5 bases lay in between. From germline, CDR1 is DFQATT and CDR2 SNEGSKA (reference sequence). The CDR3 sequence is 10 residues long. The CDR3 spells CSAKGTEAFF. CDR3 nucleotides: TGCAGTGCTAAGGGGACTGAAGCTTTCTTT.

The V call is TRBV5-1, the J call TRBJ2-2, with D perhaps TRBD2 (6 bases). CDR1 and CDR2 from the germline V gene are SGHRS and YFSETQ. Trimming left V 2 bases short and J 6 bases short, with 14 bases between. The CDR3 is 15 residues long. CDR3 loop: CASSFAGLGSGELFF. The CDR3 coding sequence is TGCGCCAGCAGCTTCGCGGGGCTCGGGTCCGGGGAGCTGTTTTTT. Filled out from reference TRBV5-1 and TRBJ2-2, the complete variable domain reads KAGVTQTPRYLIKTRGQQVTLSCSPISGHRSVSWYQQTPGQGLQFLFEYFSETQRNKGNFPGRFSGRQFSNSRSEMNVSTLELGDSALYLCASSFAGLGSGELFFGEGSRLTVL.

V gene TRBV10-2 combines with J gene TRBJ2-1; D might be TRBD1 (6 bases). Between the trimmed V and J ends, which lost 5 bases and 7 bases, there was a span of 15 bases. The CDR3 runs to 14 residues. The V gene's germline CDR1 is WSHSY and CDR2 SAAADI. The CDR3 protein is CASSLQGEYNEQFF. The CDR3 DNA is TGCGCCAGCAGTTTACAGGGAGAATATAATGAGCAGTTCTTC.

In regard to this clone: The same CDR3 is also encoded by other DNA sequences in this sample. The chain employs TRBV5-1 and TRBJ2-1; no firm D call. The CDR3 has 13 amino acids. V shed 0 bases and J shed 5 bases, with 6 bases lying between them. Germline values: CDR1 SGHRS, CDR2 YFSETQ. The CDR3 DNA follows: TGCGCCAGCAGCTTGGTTGTCAACAATGAGCAGTTCTTC. Its translation is CASSLVVNNEQFF.

J is TRBJ2-7 and V is TRBV5-4; TRBD2 matches at 7 bases. The CDR3 is made up of 16 amino acids. The germline V gene has CDR1 SGHNT and CDR2 YYREEE (reference sequence). The V gene end was trimmed by 0 bases and the J gene end by 0 bases; junction bases not matched to a gene: 6. CDR3 protein: CASSLAPSGSSYEQYF. The CDR3 coding sequence is TGTGCCAGCAGCTTGGCCCCTAGCGGTTCCTCCTACGAGCAGTACTTC.

V gene TRBV27 combines with J gene TRBJ2-7; 8 bases are shared with TRBD1. The CDR3 is 14 amino acids. Germline lookup yields CDR1 MNHEY and CDR2 SMNVEV (reference sequence). The trim removed 4 bases at V and 6 bases at J, leaving 8 bases unmatched. The CDR3 DNA is TGTGCCAGCAGTTACAGGGGGGAGCGTGCCGAGCAGTACTTC. The encoded protein is CASSYRGERAEQYF.

In this sample, this clone turned up once. The chain has TRBV25-1 and TRBJ2-1; 15 bases agree with TRBD2. The J segment lost 4 bases and the V segment lost 4 bases, leaving 2 bases of the junction unmatched. This CDR3 is 16 amino acids long. Looked up from germline, CDR1 is MGHDK and CDR2 is SYGVNS. The CDR3 reads CASSGGLAGGYNEQFF. Here the CDR3 DNA reads TGTGCCAGCAGTGGTGGACTAGCGGGAGGGTACAATGAGCAGTTCTTC.

This chain links TRBV2 with TRBJ2-2; no clear D gene. V shed 6 bases and J shed 0 bases, with 8 bases lying between them. CDR1 and CDR2 (germline): SNHLY, FYNNEI. The CDR3 is 14 residues long. CDR3 region: CASSQEPNTGELFF. The CDR3 coding sequence is TGTGCCAGCAGCCAAGAACCGAACACCGGGGAGCTGTTTTTT. Drawing the rest from reference TRBV2 and TRBJ2-2, the complete variable domain is EPEVTQTPSHQVTQMGQEVILRCVPISNHLYFYWYRQILGQKVEFLVSFYNNEISEKSEIFDDQFSVERPDGSNFTLKIRSTKLEDSAMYFCASSQEPNTGELFFGEGSRLTVL.